This T cell receptor beta chain was profiled in a study of shared clonotypes between healthy human individuals. On the study more broadly: CD8 memory received one plate per donor, CD8 naive two, CD4 memory three and CD4 naive three. Findings and limits, study-wide: In having few donors, the study represented limited genetic and exposure-history diversity.

Using immunoSEQ multiplex PCR, the repertoire was profiled, and TCRdb retains in-frame clones only, with some absent. The sample carries 2,500,000 or so clones, approximately 93% recorded once. A note on this clone: What it recognizes is unknown.

Sequences were obtained from naive CD4+ T cells from PBMCs. Noted subset: CD45RA+ positively selected. This sequence originates from a man between 18 and 35 years old in good health. Some clones in this sample may be carry-over from other donors' samples.

The CDR3 region has the DNA TGTGCCAGCAGTGGTAACCGGCGACTAGCACAAAACGACGAGCAGTACTTC. It codes for CASSGNRRLAQNDEQYF. This chain joins TRBV2 and TRBJ2-7, with 7 bases lining up with TRBD2. The germline V gene encodes CDR1 SNHLY and CDR2 FYNNEI. The CDR3 totals 17 residues. With 4 bases clipped from V and 5 bases from J, the junction kept 17 bases outside the gene matches.